This TCR beta chain was retrieved from a study of blood T cell repertoires in COVID-19. Measured with immunoSEQ multiplex PCR; TCRdb has only the in-frame clones, and not every one. The data contain about 150,000 clones, approximately 86% of them seen just once; the ten biggest clones take up roughly 3.4%. Germline V gene sequence: CDR1 KGHSY, CDR2 FQNENV. CDR3 length equals 17 residues. V shed 4 bases and J shed 0 bases, with 16 bases lying between them. The sequence derives from a man in his 70s with acute or convalescent COVID-19. V usage is TRBV16 and J usage is TRBJ2-4, with D possibly matching TRBD1 (6 bases). Sequencing was carried out using peripheral blood. In DNA, the CDR3 is TGTGCCAGCAGCCGTCCAGGGGATCCCTTAGCCAAAAACATTCAGTACTTC. This sequence encodes CASSRPGDPLAKNIQYF.